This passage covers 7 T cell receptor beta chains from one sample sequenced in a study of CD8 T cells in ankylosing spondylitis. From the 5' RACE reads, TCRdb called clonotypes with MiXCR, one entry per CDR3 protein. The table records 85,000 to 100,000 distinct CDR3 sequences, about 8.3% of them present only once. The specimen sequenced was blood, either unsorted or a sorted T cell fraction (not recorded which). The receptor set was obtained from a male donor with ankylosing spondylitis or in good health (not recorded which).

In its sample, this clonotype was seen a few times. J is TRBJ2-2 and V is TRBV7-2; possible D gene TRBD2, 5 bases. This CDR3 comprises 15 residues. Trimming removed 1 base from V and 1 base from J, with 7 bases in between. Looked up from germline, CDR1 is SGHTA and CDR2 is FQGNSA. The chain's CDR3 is CASSLVGRNTGELFF. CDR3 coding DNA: TGTGCCAGCAGCTTAGTGGGGAGGAACACCGGGGAGCTGTTTTTT.

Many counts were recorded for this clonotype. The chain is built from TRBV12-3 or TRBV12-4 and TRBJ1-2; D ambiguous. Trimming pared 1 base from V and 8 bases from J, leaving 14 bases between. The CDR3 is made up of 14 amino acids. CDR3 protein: CASSLGQVLNGYTF. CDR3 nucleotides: TGTGCCAGCAGTTTAGGGCAGGTCCTTAACGGCTACACCTTC.

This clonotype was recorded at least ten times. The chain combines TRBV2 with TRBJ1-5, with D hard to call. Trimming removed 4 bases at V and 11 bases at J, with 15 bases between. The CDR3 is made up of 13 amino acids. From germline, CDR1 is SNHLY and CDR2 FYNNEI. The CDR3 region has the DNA TGTGCCAGCAGTGGGGGTACAAGGATTGCCCAGCATTTT. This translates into CASSGGTRIAQHF.

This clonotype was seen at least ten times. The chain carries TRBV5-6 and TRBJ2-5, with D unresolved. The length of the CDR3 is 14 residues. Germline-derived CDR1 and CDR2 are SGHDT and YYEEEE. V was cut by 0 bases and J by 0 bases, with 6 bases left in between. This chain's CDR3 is CASSLGRYQETQYF. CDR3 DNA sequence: TGTGCCAGCAGCTTGGGCAGGTACCAAGAGACCCAGTACTTC.

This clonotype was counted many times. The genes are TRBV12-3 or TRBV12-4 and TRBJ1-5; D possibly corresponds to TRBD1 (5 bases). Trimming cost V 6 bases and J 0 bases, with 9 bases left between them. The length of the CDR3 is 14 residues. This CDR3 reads CASRQGYSNQPQHF. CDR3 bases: TGTGCCAGCAGGCAGGGCTATAGCAATCAGCCCCAGCATTTT.

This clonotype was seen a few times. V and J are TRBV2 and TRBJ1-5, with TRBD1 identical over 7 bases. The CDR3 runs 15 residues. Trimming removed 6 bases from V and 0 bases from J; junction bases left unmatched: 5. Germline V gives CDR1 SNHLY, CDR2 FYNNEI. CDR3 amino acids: CASSPGQNSNQPQHF. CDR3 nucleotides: TGTGCCAGCAGCCCGGGACAGAATAGCAATCAGCCCCAGCATTTT.

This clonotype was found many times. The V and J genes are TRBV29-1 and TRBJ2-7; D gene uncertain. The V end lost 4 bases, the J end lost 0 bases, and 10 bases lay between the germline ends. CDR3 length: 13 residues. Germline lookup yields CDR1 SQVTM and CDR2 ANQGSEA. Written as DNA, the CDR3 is TGCAGCGTTGTAGTTACTACCTCCTACGAGCAGTACTTC. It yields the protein CSVVVTTSYEQYF.